This T cell receptor beta chain comes out of a study of OX40 agonist ivuxolimab in advanced cancers. Study-wide findings and caveats: The investigators did not determine what antigen specificity the expanded peripheral T cells had.

Repertoires were generated with immunoSEQ multiplex PCR, while TCRdb's copy carries only in-frame clones and drops some. This sample has tens of thousands of clones, with approximately 84% found just once. Germline V lookup: CDR1 MNHEY, CDR2 SVGAGI. The CDR3 is made up of 13 amino acids. V gave up 7 bases and J gave up 9 bases, with 18 bases separating them. To note about this clone: The antigen is undetermined.

This TCR came from an adult with an advanced solid tumor such as melanoma, head and neck, liver or kidney cancer. The material sequenced was CD4+ or CD8+ T cells sorted from blood, taken in a trial of the OX40 agonist ivuxolimab. The chain has TRBV6-5 and TRBJ1-1, with D possibly being TRBD1 (6 bases). CDR3 nucleotide sequence: TGTGCCAGCATCGCCAGGGGCCTAACGAAAGCTTTCTTT. The encoded protein is CASIARGLTKAFF.